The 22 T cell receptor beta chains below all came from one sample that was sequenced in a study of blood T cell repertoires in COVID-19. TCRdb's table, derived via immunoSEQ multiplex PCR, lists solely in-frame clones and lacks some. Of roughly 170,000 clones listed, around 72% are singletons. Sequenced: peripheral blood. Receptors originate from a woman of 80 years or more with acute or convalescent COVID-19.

The CDR3 sequence is CASSPRSNSGGEQYF. CDR3 nucleotides: TGTGCCAGCTCACCACGGTCAAATAGCGGTGGCGAGCAGTACTTC. The chain links TRBV18 to TRBJ2-7; tentatively, D is TRBD2 (6 bases). Trimming stripped 1 base from V and 6 bases from J, with 16 bases between. The length of the CDR3 is 15 residues. Germline V lookup: CDR1 KGHSH, CDR2 LQKENI.

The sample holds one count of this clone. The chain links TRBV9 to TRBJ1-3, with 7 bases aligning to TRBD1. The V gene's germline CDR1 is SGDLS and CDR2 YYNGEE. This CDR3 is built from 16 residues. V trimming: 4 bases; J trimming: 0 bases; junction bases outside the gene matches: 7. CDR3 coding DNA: TGTGCCAGCAGCCTAGGGACAGCCTTCTCTGGAAACACCATATATTTT. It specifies CASSLGTAFSGNTIYF. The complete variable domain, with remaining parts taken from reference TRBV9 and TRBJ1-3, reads DSGVTQTPKHLITATGQRVTLRCSPRSGDLSVYWYQQSLDQGLQFLIQYYNGEERAKGNILERFSAQQFPDLHSELNLSSLELGDSALYFCASSLGTAFSGNTIYFGEGSWLTVV.

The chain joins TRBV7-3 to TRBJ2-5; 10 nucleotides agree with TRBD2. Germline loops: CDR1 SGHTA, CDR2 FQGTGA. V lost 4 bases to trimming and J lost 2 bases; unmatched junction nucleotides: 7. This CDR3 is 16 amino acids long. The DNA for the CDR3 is TGTGCCAGCAGCTCGACTTGGACTAGCGGACAAGAGACCCAGTACTTC. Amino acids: CASSSTWTSGQETQYF. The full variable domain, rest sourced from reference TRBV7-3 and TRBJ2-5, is GAGVSQTPSNKVTEKGKYVELRCDPISGHTALYWYRQSLGQGPEFLIYFQGTGAADDSGLPNDRFFAVRPEGSVSTLKIQRTERGDSAVYLCASSSTWTSGQETQYFGPGTRLLVL.

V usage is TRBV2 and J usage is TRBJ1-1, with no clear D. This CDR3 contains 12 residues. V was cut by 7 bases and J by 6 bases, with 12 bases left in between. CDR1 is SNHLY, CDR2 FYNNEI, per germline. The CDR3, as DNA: TGTGCCAGCACGCTCCGCGGCGCTGAAGCTTTCTTT. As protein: CASTLRGAEAFF. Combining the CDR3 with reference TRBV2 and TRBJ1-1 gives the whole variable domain EPEVTQTPSHQVTQMGQEVILRCVPISNHLYFYWYRQILGQKVEFLVSFYNNEISEKSEIFDDQFSVERPDGSNFTLKIRSTKLEDSAMYFCASTLRGAEAFFGQGTRLTVV.

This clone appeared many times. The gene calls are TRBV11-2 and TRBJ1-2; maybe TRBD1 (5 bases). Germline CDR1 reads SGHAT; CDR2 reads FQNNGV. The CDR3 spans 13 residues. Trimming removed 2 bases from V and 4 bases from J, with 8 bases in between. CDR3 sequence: CASSLRQSYGYTF. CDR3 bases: TGTGCCAGCAGCTTAAGACAGAGCTATGGCTACACCTTC.

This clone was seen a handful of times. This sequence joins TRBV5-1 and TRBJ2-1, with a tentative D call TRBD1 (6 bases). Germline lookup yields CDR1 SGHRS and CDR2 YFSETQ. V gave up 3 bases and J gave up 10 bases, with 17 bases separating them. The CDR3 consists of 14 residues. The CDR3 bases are TGCGCCAGCAGCTCCCTCCGGGGAACAGGGGAGCAGTTCTTC. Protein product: CASSSLRGTGEQFF.

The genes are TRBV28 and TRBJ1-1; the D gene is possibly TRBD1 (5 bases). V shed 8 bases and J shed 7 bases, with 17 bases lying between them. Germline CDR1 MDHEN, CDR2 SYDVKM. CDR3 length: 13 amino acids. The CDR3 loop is CASSLDTTDEAFF. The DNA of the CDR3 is TGTGCCAGCTCCTTGGACACGACCGATGAAGCTTTCTTT.

The CDR3 coding sequence is TGTGCCAGCAGACACAACAGGGGACCCACCGGGGAGCTGTTTTTT. Translation: CASRHNRGPTGELFF. V usage is TRBV2 and J usage is TRBJ2-2, with TRBD1 matching 7 bases. CDR3 length equals 15 residues. The V and J ends lost 6 bases and 4 bases, in that order; junction bases with no gene match: 8. From germline, CDR1 is SNHLY and CDR2 FYNNEI.

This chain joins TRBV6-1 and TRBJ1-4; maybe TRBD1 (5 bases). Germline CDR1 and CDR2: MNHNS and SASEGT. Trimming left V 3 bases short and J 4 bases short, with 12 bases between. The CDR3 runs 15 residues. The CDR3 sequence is CASSDRQSYNEKLFF. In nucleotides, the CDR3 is TGTGCCAGCAGTGATCGACAGTCTTATAATGAAAAACTGTTTTTT.

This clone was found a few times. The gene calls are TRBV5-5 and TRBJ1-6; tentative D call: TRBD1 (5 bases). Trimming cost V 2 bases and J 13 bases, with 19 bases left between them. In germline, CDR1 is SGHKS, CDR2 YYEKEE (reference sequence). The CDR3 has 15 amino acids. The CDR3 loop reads CASSLGEPVSSPLHF. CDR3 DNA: TGTGCCAGCAGCTTAGGGGAACCCGTCTCAAGTCCCCTCCACTTT.

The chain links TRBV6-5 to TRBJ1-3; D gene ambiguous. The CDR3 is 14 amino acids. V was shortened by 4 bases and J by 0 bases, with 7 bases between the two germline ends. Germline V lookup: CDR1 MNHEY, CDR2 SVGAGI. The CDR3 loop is CASSSVFSGNTIYF. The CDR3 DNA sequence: TGTGCCAGCAGTTCGGTCTTCTCTGGAAACACCATATATTTT.

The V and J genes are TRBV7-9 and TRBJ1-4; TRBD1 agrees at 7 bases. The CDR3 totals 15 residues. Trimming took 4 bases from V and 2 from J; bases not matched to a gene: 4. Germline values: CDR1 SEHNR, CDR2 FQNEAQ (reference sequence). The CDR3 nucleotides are TGTGCCAGCAGCTCCTCAGGGGGGACTAATGAAAAACTGTTTTTT. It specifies CASSSSGGTNEKLFF.

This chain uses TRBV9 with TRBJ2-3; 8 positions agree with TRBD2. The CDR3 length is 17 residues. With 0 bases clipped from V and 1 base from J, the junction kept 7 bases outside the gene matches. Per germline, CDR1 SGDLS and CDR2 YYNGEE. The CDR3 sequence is CASSVATGGPGTDTQYF. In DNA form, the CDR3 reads TGTGCCAGCAGCGTAGCTACGGGAGGGCCAGGCACAGATACGCAGTATTTT.

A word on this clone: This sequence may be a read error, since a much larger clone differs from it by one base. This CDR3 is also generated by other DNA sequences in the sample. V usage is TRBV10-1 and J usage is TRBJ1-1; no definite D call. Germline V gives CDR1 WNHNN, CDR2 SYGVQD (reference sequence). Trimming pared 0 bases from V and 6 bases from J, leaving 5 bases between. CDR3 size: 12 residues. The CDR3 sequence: CASSESLSEAFF. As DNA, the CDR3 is TGCGCCAGCAGTGAGTCGCTATCTGAAGCTTTCTTT.

The CDR3 here is CASSQGQGGTDTQYF. As DNA, the CDR3 is TGCGCCAGCAGCCAAGGACAGGGGGGGACAGATACGCAGTATTTT. J is TRBJ2-3 and V is TRBV4-1; 9 bases fit TRBD1. Germline trimming cut 1 base from V and 3 bases from J; bases unmatched to any gene: 2. Germline CDR1 reads MGHRA; CDR2 reads YSYEKL. The CDR3 is made up of 15 amino acids.

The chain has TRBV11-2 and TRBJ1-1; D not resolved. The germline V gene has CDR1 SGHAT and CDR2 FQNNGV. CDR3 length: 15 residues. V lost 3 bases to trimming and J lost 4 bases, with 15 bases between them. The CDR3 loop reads CASSFESSSGTEAFF. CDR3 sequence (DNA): TGTGCCAGCAGCTTTGAGTCTTCTAGCGGCACTGAAGCTTTCTTT. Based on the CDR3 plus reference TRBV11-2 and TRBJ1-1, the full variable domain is EAGVAQSPRYKIIEKRQSVAFWCNPISGHATLYWYQQILGQGPKLLIQFQNNGVVDDSQLPKDRFSAERLKGVDSTLKIQPAKLEDSAVYLCASSFESSSGTEAFFGQGTRLTVV.

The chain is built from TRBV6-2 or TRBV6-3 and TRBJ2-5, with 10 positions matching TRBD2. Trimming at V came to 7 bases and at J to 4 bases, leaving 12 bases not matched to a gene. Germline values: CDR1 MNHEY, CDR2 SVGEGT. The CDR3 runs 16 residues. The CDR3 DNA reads TGTGCCAGCACCCCCGGGCTAGCGGGAGTTGGAGAGACCCAGTACTTC. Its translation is CASTPGLAGVGETQYF.

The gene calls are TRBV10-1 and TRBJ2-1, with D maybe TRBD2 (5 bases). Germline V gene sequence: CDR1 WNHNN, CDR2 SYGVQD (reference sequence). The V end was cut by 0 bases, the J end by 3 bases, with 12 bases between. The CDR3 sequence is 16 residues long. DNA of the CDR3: TGCGCCAGCAGTGAGTCTTCATACGGGATCTACAATGAGCAGTTCTTC. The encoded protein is CASSESSYGIYNEQFF.

CDR3 bases: TGTGCCACAAGGACAGTCTCCTACGAGCAGTACTTC. Protein sequence: CATRTVSYEQYF. This chain joins TRBV10-3 and TRBJ2-7; TRBD1 is a possible D gene (6 bases). CDR1 and CDR2 from the germline V gene are ENHRY and SYGVKD. V was clipped by 10 bases and J by 0 bases, with 10 bases between them. The CDR3 is made up of 12 amino acids.

The CDR3 sequence: CASSQARTGGTLDEQFF. CDR3 coding DNA: TGTGCCAGCAGCCAAGCCCGGACAGGGGGAACTTTAGATGAGCAGTTCTTC. The chain combines TRBV4-2 with TRBJ2-1; 10 nucleotides line up with TRBD1. From germline, CDR1 is LGHNA and CDR2 YNFKEQ. V lost 1 base, J lost 8 bases, and 11 bases stayed unmatched. This CDR3 is built from 17 residues.

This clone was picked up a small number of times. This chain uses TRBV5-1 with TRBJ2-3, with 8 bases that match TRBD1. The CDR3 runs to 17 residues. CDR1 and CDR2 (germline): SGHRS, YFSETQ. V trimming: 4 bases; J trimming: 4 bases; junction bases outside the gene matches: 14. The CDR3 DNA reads TGCGCCAGCAGCGGGGCGCTCGGACAGGGAATACCAGATACGCAGTATTTT. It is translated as CASSGALGQGIPDTQYF.

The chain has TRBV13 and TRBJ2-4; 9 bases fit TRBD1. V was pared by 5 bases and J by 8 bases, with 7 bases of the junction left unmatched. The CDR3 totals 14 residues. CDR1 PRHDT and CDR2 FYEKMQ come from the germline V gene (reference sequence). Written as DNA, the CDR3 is TGTGCCAGCAGCGGAGGACAGGGGTCTTACATTCAGTACTTC. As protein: CASSGGQGSYIQYF.